Below, one T cell receptor beta chain is given with its context. TCR beta libraries were built with iRepertoire HTBI primers and Arm-PCR of CDR3 regions. TCRdb redid the calling of the multiplex PCR reads with MiXCR, one entry per CDR3 protein. The sample yields hundreds of thousands of distinct CDR3 sequences, 15% to 20% seen once. These data belong to a study of regulatory T cells in long-lasting Graves disease. This sample's time point: newly diagnosed GD, antithyroid drugs for less than 3 months. Extracted PBMC RNA gave rise to the TCR library. Peripheral blood, 8.5 to 10 milliliters per patient, was collected in EDTA tubes. This sample also belongs to another study, concerning T cells in Graves' hyperthyroidism and ophthalmopathy. This second report adds: Diagnoses were established using clinical symptoms, serum thyroxine and TRAb, thyroid ultrasound and orbital computed tomography.

This sequence originates from a woman aged 30 to 39 with Graves disease. This specimen was peripheral blood mononuclear cells (PBMCs), taken at new diagnosis, from a patient treated with antithyroid drugs.

CDR3: CASSYYGTEAYEQYF. CDR3 nucleotide sequence: TGTGCCAGTAGTTATTACGGGACCGAAGCCTACGAGCAGTACTTC. V is TRBV19 and J is TRBJ2-7; either TRBD1 or TRBD2 may supply D (5 bases each). V lost 5 bases, J lost 2 bases, and 16 bases lay in between. Per germline, CDR1 LNHDA and CDR2 SQIVND (reference sequence). The CDR3 length is 15 residues.